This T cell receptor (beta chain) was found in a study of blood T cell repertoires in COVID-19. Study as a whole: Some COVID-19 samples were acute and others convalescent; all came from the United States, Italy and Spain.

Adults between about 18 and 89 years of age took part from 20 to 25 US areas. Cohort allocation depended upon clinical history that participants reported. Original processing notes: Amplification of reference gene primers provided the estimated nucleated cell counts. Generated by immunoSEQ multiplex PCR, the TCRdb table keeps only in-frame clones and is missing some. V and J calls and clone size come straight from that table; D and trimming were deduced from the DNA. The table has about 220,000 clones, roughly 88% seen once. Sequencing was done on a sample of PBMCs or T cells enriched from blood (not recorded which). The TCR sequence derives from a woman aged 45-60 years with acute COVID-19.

This CDR3 reads CASRQDLSPLHF. The CDR3, as DNA: TGTGCCAGTAGACAGGACCTTTCACCCCTCCACTTT. The chain uses TRBV28 and TRBJ1-6, with D possibly being TRBD1 (6 bases). The V end lost 9 bases, the J end lost 9 bases, and 12 bases lay between the germline ends. Germline V CDR1 and CDR2: MDHEN, SYDVKM. The CDR3 is 12 residues long.